This TCR beta chain is from a study of blood T cell repertoires in COVID-19. Study in general: T cells, B-cell-depleted T cells, or PBMCs provided the cDNA or gDNA that served as material.

Clones were sequenced by immunoSEQ multiplex PCR, and TCRdb holds only the in-frame ones, with some missing. Among 85,000 to 110,000 clones listed, roughly 89% were seen once. The sample holds a few counts of this clone. The germline V gene encodes CDR1 MNHEY and CDR2 SVGAGI. This CDR3 has 14 residues. V lost 6 bases, J lost 4 bases, and 12 bases lay in between. The clonotype comes from an elderly woman in a cohort sampled during active COVID-19. Specimen: peripheral blood. The genes are TRBV6-5 and TRBJ1-4; a possible D gene is TRBD1 (6 bases). The CDR3 DNA reads as TGTGCCAGCAGGGTGCAGGGGCTTAATGAAAAACTGTTTTTT. This encodes CASRVQGLNEKLFF.